This T cell receptor beta chain derives from a study of T cells in Graves' hyperthyroidism and ophthalmopathy. From RNA transcripts, TCR beta CDR3 regions were amplified. In the first-round RT-PCR of the TCR CDR3, the HTBI primer set was used. TCRdb recomputed calls from the multiplex PCR reads with MiXCR, one row per CDR3 protein. The sample holds a few hundred thousand distinct CDR3 sequences, around 15% seen once. V lost 3 bases to trimming and J lost 6 bases, with 15 bases between them. This CDR3 contains 15 residues. Germline-derived CDR1 and CDR2 are MNHEY and SMNVEV (reference sequence). The sequenced material came from blood. This clonotype originated in a woman in her 30s with Graves' ophthalmopathy. The V call is TRBV27, the J call TRBJ2-4; D perhaps matches TRBD1 (6 bases). The CDR3 reads CASSFRSGVRNIQYF. The CDR3 region has the DNA TGTGCCAGCAGTTTTCGGTCAGGGGTGAGAAACATTCAGTACTTC.